This paragraph reports one T cell receptor (beta chain). Its antigen remains unidentified. From germline, CDR1 is SQVTM and CDR2 ANQGSEA. This CDR3 is built from 12 residues. Losses at the gene ends were 7 bases for V and 7 bases for J; bases not matched to a gene: 6. The sample originates from a study of CD8+ T cells in alopecia areata. Background on the study: Oral tofacitinib (5 to 10 mg twice daily) was administered to treated patients. Treatment with tofacitinib (6 to 18 months) was followed by 6 months off drug.

General study points: The study found higher clonality in lesional than normal scalp, especially in alopecia totalis/universalis.

RNA was extracted and reverse transcribed into cDNA as the sequencing template. Produced via immunoSEQ multiplex PCR; TCRdb's table is partial and in-frame only. This table holds fewer than 250,000 clones, around 62% found once. Alopecia areata patients provided lesional scalp punch biopsies and peripheral blood, both collected for the study. Material: CD4+ T cells sorted from blood, obtained at week 0. This chain uses TRBV29-1 with TRBJ2-1; 8 nucleotides line up with TRBD1. The TCR sequence derives from a human donor with alopecia areata. This CDR3 is CSGTGGRNEQFF. The CDR3 DNA follows: TGCAGCGGTACAGGGGGTCGGAATGAGCAGTTCTTC.